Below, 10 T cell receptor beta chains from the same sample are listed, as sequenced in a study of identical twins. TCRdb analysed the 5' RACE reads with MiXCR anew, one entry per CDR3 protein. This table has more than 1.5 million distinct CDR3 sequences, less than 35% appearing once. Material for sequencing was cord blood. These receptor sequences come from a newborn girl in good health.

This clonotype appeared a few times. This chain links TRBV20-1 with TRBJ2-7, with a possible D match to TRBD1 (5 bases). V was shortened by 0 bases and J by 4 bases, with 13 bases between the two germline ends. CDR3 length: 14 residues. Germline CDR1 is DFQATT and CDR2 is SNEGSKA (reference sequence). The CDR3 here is CSARDNWGSYEQYF. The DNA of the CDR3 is TGCAGTGCTAGAGATAACTGGGGCAGTTACGAGCAGTACTTC.

In DNA, the CDR3 is TGCAGTGCTAGACCGGGACAGGGGGCAAAAGGGTCGGTTTACGAGCAGTACTTC. Amino acid sequence: CSARPGQGAKGSVYEQYF. This sequence joins TRBV20-1 and TRBJ2-5; 12 bases are shared with TRBD1. The end of the DNA fits TRBJ2-7 better, so the J call may be wrong. There are 18 residues in the CDR3. Germline V gene data show CDR1 as DFQATT and CDR2 as SNEGSKA (reference sequence).

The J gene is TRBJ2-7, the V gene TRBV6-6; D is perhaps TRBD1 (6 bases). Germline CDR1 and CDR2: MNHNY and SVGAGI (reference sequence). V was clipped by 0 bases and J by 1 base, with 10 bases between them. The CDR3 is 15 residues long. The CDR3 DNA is TGTGCCAGCAGTTACTCGCAGGGGCCATCCTACGAGCAGTACTTC. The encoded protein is CASSYSQGPSYEQYF.

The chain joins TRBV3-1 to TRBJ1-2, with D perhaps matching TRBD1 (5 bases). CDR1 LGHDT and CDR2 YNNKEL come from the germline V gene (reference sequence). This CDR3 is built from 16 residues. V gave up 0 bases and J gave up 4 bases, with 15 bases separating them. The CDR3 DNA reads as TGTGCCAGCAGCCAAGATTCGGCGGGAAGGGGCTATGGCTACACCTTC. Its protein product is CASSQDSAGRGYGYTF.

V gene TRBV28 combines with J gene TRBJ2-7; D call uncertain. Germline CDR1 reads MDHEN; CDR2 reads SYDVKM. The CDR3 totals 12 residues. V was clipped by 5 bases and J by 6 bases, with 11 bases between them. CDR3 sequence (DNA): TGTGCCAGCAGTCCTCGTAATTTCGAGCAGTACTTC. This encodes CASSPRNFEQYF.

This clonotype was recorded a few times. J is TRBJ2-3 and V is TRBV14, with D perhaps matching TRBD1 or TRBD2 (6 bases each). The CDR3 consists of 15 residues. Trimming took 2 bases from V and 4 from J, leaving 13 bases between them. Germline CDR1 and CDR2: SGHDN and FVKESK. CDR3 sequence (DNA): TGTGCCAGCAGCCAAAATGGGGGGCAAGCAGATACGCAGTATTTT. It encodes CASSQNGGQADTQYF.

The CDR3 region has the DNA TGTGCCATCAGTGAGTCGAGGTCTGGAAATGAGCAGTTCTTC. Translating gives CAISESRSGNEQFF. The V call is TRBV10-3, the J call TRBJ2-1; D remains ambiguous. V was shortened by 0 bases and J by 7 bases, with 10 bases between the two germline ends. This CDR3 spans 14 amino acids. Looked up from germline, CDR1 is ENHRY and CDR2 is SYGVKD.

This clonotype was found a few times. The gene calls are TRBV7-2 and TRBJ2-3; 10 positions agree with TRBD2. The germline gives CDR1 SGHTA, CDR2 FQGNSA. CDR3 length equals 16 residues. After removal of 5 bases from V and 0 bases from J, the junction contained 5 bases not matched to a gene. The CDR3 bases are TGTGCCAGCAGCCTTCAACTAGCGGGGAGCACAGATACGCAGTATTTT. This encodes CASSLQLAGSTDTQYF.

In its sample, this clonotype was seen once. The CDR3 here is CAISESFESGELFF. In DNA form, the CDR3 reads TGTGCCATCAGTGAGTCGTTCGAGTCCGGGGAGCTGTTTTTT. V gene TRBV10-3 combines with J gene TRBJ2-2; no clear D gene. V was pared by 0 bases and J by 6 bases, with 8 bases between. The CDR3 totals 14 residues. The germline V gene has CDR1 ENHRY and CDR2 SYGVKD.

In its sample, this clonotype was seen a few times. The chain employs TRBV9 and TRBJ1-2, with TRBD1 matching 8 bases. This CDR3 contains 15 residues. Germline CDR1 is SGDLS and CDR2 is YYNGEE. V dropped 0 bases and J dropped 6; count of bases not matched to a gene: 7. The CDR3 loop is CASSVAARGPDGYTF. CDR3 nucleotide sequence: TGTGCCAGCAGCGTAGCGGCCAGGGGGCCGGATGGCTACACCTTC.